The next 10 T cell receptor beta chains were all read from a single sample in a study of molecular identifiers for immune sequencing clone quantification (dated by TCRdb to between 2018 and 2020). Library preparation used PCR. The run used an Illumina HiSeq 4000. Starting from the raw public reads, TCRdb applied fastp trimming at Q25, assembled clones with MiXCR and retained in-frame beta chains. Rows matching on CDR3 protein sequence are summarized as one entry with the most common DNA and genes. The sample table lists under 600,000 distinct CDR3 sequences, about 21% of them with a count of one. Around 0.84% of the sample comes from the top ten. Sequencing was done on a sample of naive CD8+ T cells from blood, with Jurkat cell RNA spiked in. Sample cell subset or site, as interpreted from the label and publication: FACS-sorted CD8+CD4-CCR7+CD45RA+ naive T cells. These receptors were taken from a human donor in good health. Some libraries in this study had Jurkat cell RNA spiked in.

Many counts were recorded for this clonotype. This chain's CDR3 is CASSGIPGQEAFF. CDR3 sequence (DNA): TGTGCCAGCAGTGGTATTCCGGGACAGGAGGCTTTCTTT. The chain combines TRBV27 with TRBJ1-1; 8 positions match TRBD1. Germline V gene lookup returns CDR1 MNHEY and CDR2 SMNVEV (reference sequence). Germline trimming cut 5 bases from V and 11 bases from J; bases unmatched to any gene: 10. The CDR3 spans 13 residues.

This clonotype was counted between two and nine times. The chain links TRBV5-6 to TRBJ2-7; 10 bases are shared with TRBD1. Germline V gene sequence: CDR1 SGHDT, CDR2 YYEEEE. The CDR3 sequence is 15 residues long. Trimming at V came to 3 bases and at J to 2 bases, leaving 5 bases not matched to a gene. CDR3 DNA: TGTGCCAGCAGCTCCCTCGGACAGGGGGCCTACGAGCAGTACTTC. As protein: CASSSLGQGAYEQYF.

This clonotype was found a few times. The chain recombines TRBV5-4 with TRBJ1-2; perhaps TRBD1 as D (5 bases). The CDR3 is 15 amino acids. V shed 0 bases and J shed 4 bases, with 13 bases lying between them. Germline loops: CDR1 SGHNT, CDR2 YYREEE (reference sequence). CDR3 region: CASSLEWGAPYGYTF. The DNA for the CDR3 is TGTGCCAGCAGCTTGGAATGGGGCGCTCCCTATGGCTACACCTTC. Filled out from reference TRBV5-4 and TRBJ1-2, the complete variable domain reads ETGVTQSPTHLIKTRGQQVTLRCSSQSGHNTVSWYQQALGQGPQFIFQYYREEENGRGNFPPRFSGLQFPNYSSELNVNALELDDSALYLCASSLEWGAPYGYTFGSGTRLTVV.

The DNA for the CDR3 is TGTGCCAGCAGGTCCCAGGGGTTAGCTCAGCCCCAGCATTTT. Its translation is CASRSQGLAQPQHF. This rearrangement joins TRBV27 to TRBJ1-5, with D possibly matching TRBD1 (6 bases). The V gene's germline CDR1 is MNHEY and CDR2 SMNVEV (reference sequence). V shed 6 bases and J shed 6 bases, with 15 bases lying between them. The CDR3 length is 14 residues.

Remarks on this clonotype: Since a much larger clone is just one base distant, this may be a read error. The chain has TRBV27 and TRBJ1-5; 8 nucleotides agree with TRBD1. Germline-derived CDR1 and CDR2 are MNHEY and SMNVEV (reference sequence). The CDR3 runs 14 residues. The CDR3 reads CASSLQGDHQSQHF. The CDR3 DNA is TGTGCCAGCAGTCTACAGGGGGATCATCAGTCCCAGCATTTT.

This clonotype was seen many times. The chain recombines TRBV27 with TRBJ2-3, with a weak D call TRBD2 (6 bases). This CDR3 is built from 15 residues. Germline CDR1 and CDR2: MNHEY and SMNVEV (reference sequence). V shed 1 base and J shed 0 bases, with 8 bases lying between them. In nucleotides, the CDR3 is TGTGCCAGCAGTTTATTTGCGGGGAGCACAGATACGCAGTATTTT. Translated: CASSLFAGSTDTQYF.

The chain recombines TRBV3-1 with TRBJ2-7, with 11 bases lining up with TRBD2. The germline V gene has CDR1 LGHDT and CDR2 YNNKEL (reference sequence). The CDR3 is made up of 18 amino acids. V lost 3 bases to trimming and J lost 1 base; unmatched junction nucleotides: 11. The CDR3 protein is CASSQDVAGGLDSYEQYF. In DNA form, the CDR3 reads TGTGCCAGCAGCCAGGATGTAGCGGGAGGGCTTGATTCCTACGAGCAGTACTTC.

A note on this clonotype: A much larger clone differs by one base, so this may be a read error. A read error is likely, as this CDR3 ends without the conserved phenylalanine or tryptophan. The rearrangement joins TRBV7-9 to TRBJ2-1; D call uncertain. The CDR3 spans 17 residues. Germline loops: CDR1 SEHNR, CDR2 FQNEAQ (reference sequence). V gave up 1 base and J gave up 3 bases, with 16 bases separating them. Here the CDR3 reads CASSLVVGPSNYNEQFL. The CDR3 DNA reads TGTGCCAGCAGCTTAGTAGTGGGTCCCTCAAACTACAATGAGCAGTTCCTC.

In this sample, this clonotype turned up many times. The chain couples TRBV27 to TRBJ2-3, with D perhaps matching TRBD2 (5 bases). There are 15 residues in the CDR3. Trimming took off 1 base at V and 6 bases at J, with 14 bases between the two ends. Germline V lookup: CDR1 MNHEY, CDR2 SMNVEV (reference sequence). This CDR3 is CASSLWFPAGDTQYF. CDR3 in DNA: TGTGCCAGCAGTTTATGGTTCCCGGCGGGTGATACGCAGTATTTT.

In this sample, this clonotype turned up a few times. This rearrangement joins TRBV13 to TRBJ2-3; TRBD2 aligns across 8 bases. The CDR3 extends over 16 amino acids. CDR1 is PRHDT and CDR2 is FYEKMQ in the germline V gene (reference sequence). Losses at the gene ends were 0 bases for V and 2 bases for J; bases not matched to a gene: 4. The CDR3 sequence is CASSLGLAEFTDTQYF. DNA for the CDR3: TGTGCCAGCAGCTTAGGACTAGCGGAGTTCACAGATACGCAGTATTTT.